The sequence of this TCR beta chain was determined in a study of response to subunit inactivated influenza vaccine. Study-level points and caveats: Each seasonal influenza vaccination recruits few new T cells, the authors suggested.

TCRdb recomputed calls from the RT-PCR reads with MiXCR, one row per CDR3 protein. The table records approximately 300,000 distinct CDR3 sequences, roughly 22% of them present only once. As concerns this clonotype: Its antigen is currently unknown.

CDR3 size: 16 residues. The V gene end was trimmed by 6 bases and the J gene end by 5 bases; junction bases not matched to a gene: 15. The sample was PBMCs from blood, taken less than 22 months after vaccination. The rearrangement uses TRBV12-3 or TRBV12-4 and TRBJ2-5; 7 bases are a match to TRBD1. The TCR sequence derives from a man between 45 and 75 years old who received an inactivated influenza vaccine. Here the CDR3 DNA reads TGTGCCAGCAGCCCCGGGCAGGGGGTCTTGGGGGAGACCCAGTACTTC. Protein: CASSPGQGVLGETQYF.